A single sample is the source of the 24 T cell receptor beta chains below, sequenced in a study of blood T cell repertoires in COVID-19. Produced via immunoSEQ multiplex PCR; TCRdb's table is partial and in-frame only. Of 150,000 to 200,000 clones in the sample, 82% were seen once. Sequenced: peripheral blood. The receptors originated from a woman aged 65 to 85 with acute or convalescent COVID-19.

V and J are TRBV11-2 and TRBJ2-5; 8 bases are shared with TRBD2. Germline values: CDR1 SGHAT, CDR2 FQNNGV. J gave up 2 bases and V 1 base, and 3 bases lay outside the gene matches. The CDR3 runs 15 residues. The CDR3 spells CASSLGAGGQETQYF. The CDR3 coding sequence is TGTGCCAGCAGCTTAGGGGCGGGAGGACAAGAGACCCAGTACTTC. Looking up the rest from reference TRBV11-2 and TRBJ2-5 gives the full variable domain: EAGVAQSPRYKIIEKRQSVAFWCNPISGHATLYWYQQILGQGPKLLIQFQNNGVVDDSQLPKDRFSAERLKGVDSTLKIQPAKLEDSAVYLCASSLGAGGQETQYFGPGTRLLVL.

CDR3 loop: CASSPNGAGGETQYF. The CDR3 nucleotides are TGTGCCAGCAGTCCCAATGGGGCAGGCGGAGAGACCCAGTACTTC. J is TRBJ2-5 and V is TRBV7-2, with D possibly TRBD1 on 5 matching bases. The length of the CDR3 is 15 residues. Trimming shortened V by 6 bases and J by 4 bases, and 18 bases separated the two germline ends. Germline V gene data show CDR1 as SGHTA and CDR2 as FQGNSA.

This clone was observed a handful of times. The gene calls are TRBV7-6 and TRBJ2-7, with TRBD2 matching over 13 bases. Germline V gives CDR1 SGHVS, CDR2 FNYEAQ. V lost 5 bases, J lost 0 bases, and 4 bases stayed unmatched. The CDR3 sequence is 16 residues long. CDR3 coding DNA: TGTGCCAGCAGCCCCGGGACTAGCGGGAACTCCTACGAGCAGTACTTC. Translated: CASSPGTSGNSYEQYF.

The V gene is TRBV18, the J gene TRBJ1-1, with 11 bases that match TRBD1. There are 14 residues in the CDR3. Germline CDR1 and CDR2: KGHSH and LQKENI. V was pared by 7 bases and J by 5 bases, with 6 bases of the junction left unmatched. CDR3 amino acids: CASFEDRGRTEAFF. The CDR3 nucleotides read TGTGCCAGCTTTGAGGACAGGGGGCGGACTGAAGCTTTCTTT. Combining the CDR3 with reference TRBV18 and TRBJ1-1 gives the whole variable domain NAGVMQNPRHLVRRRGQEARLRCSPMKGHSHVYWYRQLPEEGLKFMVYLQKENIIDESGMPKERFSAEFPKEGPSILRIQQVVRGDSAAYFCASFEDRGRTEAFFGQGTRLTVV.

The chain recombines TRBV5-1 with TRBJ1-6; 7 bases are shared with TRBD1. V lost 3 bases to trimming and J lost 10 bases; unmatched junction nucleotides: 7. Germline loops: CDR1 SGHRS, CDR2 YFSETQ. CDR3 size: 14 residues. The CDR3 is CASSSQGIGSPLHF. The CDR3 region has the DNA TGCGCCAGCAGCTCACAGGGGATCGGCTCACCCCTCCACTTT.

The chain employs TRBV28 and TRBJ2-1, with TRBD2 matching 11 bases. Trimming removed 6 bases from V and 10 bases from J; junction bases left unmatched: 11. CDR1 is MDHEN and CDR2 is SYDVKM in the germline V gene. The CDR3 loop spans 15 amino acids. The CDR3 spells CASSQTSGGLKEQFF. The CDR3 nucleotides read TGTGCCAGCAGCCAAACTAGCGGGGGATTGAAGGAGCAGTTCTTC.

The V and J genes are TRBV7-6 and TRBJ2-6, with D possibly being TRBD2 (6 bases). The CDR3 has 15 residues. Germline V gene sequence: CDR1 SGHVS, CDR2 FNYEAQ. Trimming pared 1 base from V and 2 bases from J, leaving 6 bases between. As DNA, the CDR3 is TGTGCCAGCAGCTTAGGCGGGACTGGGGCCAACGTCCTGACTTTC. It is translated as CASSLGGTGANVLTF.

The rearrangement joins TRBV7-9 to TRBJ1-4; TRBD1 is a possible D gene (6 bases). The CDR3 runs 16 residues. Germline V gene sequence: CDR1 SEHNR, CDR2 FQNEAQ (reference sequence). Trimming cost V 3 bases and J 0 bases, with 11 bases left between them. In DNA, the CDR3 is TGTGCCAGCAGCTTTCGGGGGGCTGCAACTAATGAAAAACTGTTTTTT. Its translation is CASSFRGAATNEKLFF.

The V call is TRBV9, the J call TRBJ2-1; D may be TRBD2 (5 bases). The CDR3 spans 16 residues. V was trimmed by 0 bases and J by 6 bases, leaving 16 bases between them. Germline values: CDR1 SGDLS, CDR2 YYNGEE. The CDR3 is CASSVEATFSGNEQFF. The CDR3 DNA reads as TGTGCCAGCAGCGTAGAGGCGACCTTCAGCGGCAATGAGCAGTTCTTC.

The chain links TRBV6-5 to TRBJ1-1; 7 positions agree with TRBD1. The V and J ends lost 2 bases and 1 base, in that order; junction bases with no gene match: 4. Germline CDR1 and CDR2: MNHEY and SVGAGI. This CDR3 has 15 amino acids. CDR3 amino acids: CASSYDRAPNTEAFF. CDR3 in DNA: TGTGCCAGCAGTTACGACAGGGCGCCGAACACTGAAGCTTTCTTT.

The CDR3 here is CASSHTGGGQPQHF. The CDR3 DNA reads TGTGCCAGCAGCCATACAGGGGGCGGTCAGCCCCAGCATTTT. The gene calls are TRBV9 and TRBJ1-5; 9 bases fit TRBD1. The ends lost 4 bases at V and 6 bases at J; junction bases unmatched: 5. Germline V gives CDR1 SGDLS, CDR2 YYNGEE. This CDR3 comprises 14 residues.

V usage is TRBV30 and J usage is TRBJ2-3, with 10 bases fitting TRBD1. The CDR3 spans 14 residues. V trimming: 0 bases; J trimming: 4 bases; junction bases outside the gene matches: 1. Germline CDR1 and CDR2: GTSNPN and SVGIG (reference sequence). CDR3 in DNA: TGTGCCTGGAGTGTCGGACAGGGGGCAGATACGCAGTATTTT. It is translated as CAWSVGQGADTQYF.

V gene TRBV7-2 combines with J gene TRBJ1-2; the D gene is possibly TRBD1 (5 bases). The CDR3 loop spans 18 amino acids. Germline V CDR1 and CDR2: SGHTA, FQGNSA. V gave up 3 bases and J gave up 2 bases, with 22 bases separating them. The CDR3 protein is CASSFRSGFDRPNYGYTF. CDR3 DNA sequence: TGTGCCAGCAGCTTTAGATCTGGTTTCGACAGACCCAACTATGGCTACACCTTC.

The rearrangement uses TRBV28 and TRBJ2-1; weak D call: TRBD2 (6 bases). V was pared by 5 bases and J by 13 bases, with 21 bases between. The CDR3 has 14 residues. Germline loops: CDR1 MDHEN, CDR2 SYDVKM. In DNA form, the CDR3 reads TGTGCCAGCAGTAAGACCGGGACTCAGGCCAGCCAGTTCTTC. This translates into CASSKTGTQASQFF. Full variable domain (outside the CDR3, taken from reference TRBV28 and TRBJ2-1): DVKVTQSSRYLVKRTGEKVFLECVQDMDHENMFWYRQDPGLGLRLIYFSYDVKMKEKGDIPEGYSVSREKKERFSLILESASTNQTSMYLCASSKTGTQASQFFGPGTRLTVL.

CDR3 DNA sequence: TGTGCCACCAGTGCCCATGACATTTATAGCAATCAGCCCCAGCATTTT. This translates into CATSAHDIYSNQPQHF. The rearrangement links TRBV24-1 to TRBJ1-5; D is unresolved. Germline assignment: CDR1 KGHDR and CDR2 SFDVKD. The CDR3 is made up of 16 amino acids. Trimming shortened V by 5 bases and J by 0 bases, and 13 bases separated the two germline ends.

The chain employs TRBV5-6 and TRBJ2-7, with TRBD2 identical over 12 bases. The CDR3 totals 16 residues. V shed 3 bases, J shed 4 bases, and the junction held 8 bases outside the gene matches. CDR1 SGHDT and CDR2 YYEEEE come from the germline V gene. The CDR3 spells CASSSVTSGSKYEQYF. In nucleotides, the CDR3 is TGTGCCAGCAGCTCGGTGACTAGCGGGAGTAAGTACGAGCAGTACTTC.

This chain links TRBV5-1 with TRBJ2-1; D is possibly TRBD2 (5 bases). The CDR3 runs to 16 residues. Trimming stripped 1 base from V and 0 bases from J, with 11 bases between. The germline V gene encodes CDR1 SGHRS and CDR2 YFSETQ. The CDR3 is CASSLRAGDSYNEQFF. The CDR3 coding sequence is TGCGCCAGCAGCTTGCGTGCCGGGGACTCCTACAATGAGCAGTTCTTC.

This rearrangement joins TRBV5-4 to TRBJ1-2; D is unresolved. This CDR3 has 13 residues. Germline lookup yields CDR1 SGHNT and CDR2 YYREEE (reference sequence). Trimming removed 0 bases at V and 2 bases at J, with 5 bases between. CDR3 in amino acids: CASSLEENYGYTF. Written as DNA, the CDR3 is TGTGCCAGCAGCTTGGAAGAGAACTATGGCTACACCTTC.

This clone came up a few times. V gene TRBV24-1 combines with J gene TRBJ1-5; D unclear. The CDR3 runs 13 residues. The V end lost 5 bases, the J end lost 3 bases, and 7 bases lay between the germline ends. Germline CDR1 reads KGHDR; CDR2 reads SFDVKD. CDR3 DNA: TGTGCCACCAGTGGAGGGTACAATCAGCCCCAGCATTTT. It specifies CATSGGYNQPQHF.

The V and J genes are TRBV30 and TRBJ1-4; 8 bases line up with TRBD1. J lost 8 bases, V lost 2 bases, and 7 bases had no gene match. This CDR3 spans 14 amino acids. Germline CDR1 reads GTSNPN; CDR2 reads SVGIG (reference sequence). DNA of the CDR3: TGTGCCTGGAGTCAGGACAGGGAGTTCGAAAAACTGTTTTTT. Translated: CAWSQDREFEKLFF.

The chain employs TRBV6-2 or TRBV6-3 and TRBJ1-5; D call uncertain. Trimming took 2 bases from V and 4 from J, leaving 15 bases between them. Germline values: CDR1 MNHEY, CDR2 SVGEGT. The CDR3 contains 16 residues. The CDR3 bases are TGTGCCAGCAGTTACGCTATGAGTCGGGGAAATCAGCCCCAGCATTTT. It specifies CASSYAMSRGNQPQHF.

This chain links TRBV27 with TRBJ1-1; possibly TRBD1 for D (6 bases). The CDR3 runs to 13 residues. V lost 3 bases, J lost 8 bases, and 13 bases lay in between. Germline values: CDR1 MNHEY, CDR2 SMNVEV (reference sequence). The DNA for the CDR3 is TGTGCCAGCAGTTTTAGGACAGAAGGAGAAGCTTTCTTT. It specifies CASSFRTEGEAFF.

The chain combines TRBV23-1 with TRBJ1-6; 7 bases match TRBD1. TRBV23-1 is an open reading frame, and its role is uncertain. With 1 base clipped from V and 2 bases from J, the junction kept 5 bases outside the gene matches. The CDR3 is 17 residues long. The CDR3 DNA sequence: TGCGCCAGCAGTCAATTGTTGACAGGGACCTATAATTCACCCCTCCACTTT. Its translation is CASSQLLTGTYNSPLHF.

This clone was observed once. The chain combines TRBV28 with TRBJ1-5; maybe TRBD1 (5 bases). This CDR3 comprises 19 residues. V shed 6 bases and J shed 5 bases, with 29 bases lying between them. The germline CDR1 and CDR2 sequences are MDHEN and SYDVKM. The CDR3 sequence is CASSQLRGVRGEVDQPQHF. CDR3 bases: TGTGCCAGCAGCCAACTAAGGGGAGTGCGGGGGGAAGTCGATCAGCCCCAGCATTTT.